This T cell receptor beta chain derives from a study of blood T cell repertoires in COVID-19. Study overall: Some COVID-19 samples were acute and others convalescent; all came from the United States, Italy and Spain. In each case, the material was cDNA or gDNA derived from T cells, B-cell-depleted T cells, or PBMCs.

Measured with immunoSEQ multiplex PCR; TCRdb has only the in-frame clones, and not every one. The table has 200,000 to 300,000 clones, 84% seen once. The sample comprised peripheral blood. This TCR derives from a human donor in a cohort sampled during active COVID-19.

Here the CDR3 DNA reads TGTGCCAGCAGCTTGCGGCAGGGCTATCAGCCCCAGCATTTT. Its translation: CASSLRQGYQPQHF. The V call is TRBV7-8, the J call TRBJ1-5, with TRBD1 as a possible D gene (5 bases). Germline lookup yields CDR1 SGHVS and CDR2 FQNEAQ. Trimming left V 3 bases short and J 5 bases short, with 11 bases between. CDR3 length: 14 residues.